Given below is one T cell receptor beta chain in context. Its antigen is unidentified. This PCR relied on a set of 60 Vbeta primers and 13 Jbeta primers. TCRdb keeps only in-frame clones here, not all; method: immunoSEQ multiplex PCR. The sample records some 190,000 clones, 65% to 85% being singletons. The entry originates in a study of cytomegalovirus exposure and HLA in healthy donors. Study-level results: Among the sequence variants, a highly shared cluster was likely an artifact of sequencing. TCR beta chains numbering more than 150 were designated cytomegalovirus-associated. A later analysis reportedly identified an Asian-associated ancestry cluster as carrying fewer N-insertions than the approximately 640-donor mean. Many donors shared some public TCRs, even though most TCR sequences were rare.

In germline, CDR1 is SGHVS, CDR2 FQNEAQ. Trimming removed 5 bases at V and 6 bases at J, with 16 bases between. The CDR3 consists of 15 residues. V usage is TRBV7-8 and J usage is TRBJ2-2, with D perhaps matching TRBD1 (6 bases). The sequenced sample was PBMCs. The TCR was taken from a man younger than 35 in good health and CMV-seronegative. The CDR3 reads CASSVTTGWAGELFF. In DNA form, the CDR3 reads TGTGCCAGCAGCGTAACCACAGGGTGGGCCGGGGAGCTGTTTTTT.